This T cell receptor beta chain was captured by sequencing in a study of vaccination and CD4 T cells after COVID-19. Study details: No peptide, an HIV-1 Nef pool, or a CEFX pool was what each control culture received.

Treatment in this sample: approximately 9-day PBMC culture with coronavirus spike peptide pools or control peptides (ViraFEST assay). Before the COVID-19 pandemic (2011-2018), CD4+ T cells were obtained from the unexposed donor. With peptide pools, ViraFEST first expanded antigen-specific T cells and afterwards sequenced their TCRs. The study sequenced cultured CD4+ T cell DNA using the Oncomine TCR Beta short-read assay. Scientists extracted genomic DNA from CD4+ T cells grown in culture. TCRdb reanalysed the PCR reads using MiXCR and keeps one entry per CDR3 protein. The table records some 12,000 distinct CDR3 sequences, about 27% of them present only once. In this sample, this clonotype turned up once. Its antigen remains unidentified. CDR1 is MNHEY, CDR2 SMNVEV, per germline (reference sequence). V trimming: 5 bases; J trimming: 6 bases; junction bases outside the gene matches: 4. CDR3 size: 13 residues.

This chain links TRBV27 with TRBJ2-1, with 7 bases matching TRBD1. Input material: CD4+ T cells from blood, cultured in vitro. This clonotype was obtained from a human donor in good health. DNA for the CDR3: TGTGCCAGCAGTACCTGGGACAGCAATGAGCAGTTCTTC. Residues: CASSTWDSNEQFF.